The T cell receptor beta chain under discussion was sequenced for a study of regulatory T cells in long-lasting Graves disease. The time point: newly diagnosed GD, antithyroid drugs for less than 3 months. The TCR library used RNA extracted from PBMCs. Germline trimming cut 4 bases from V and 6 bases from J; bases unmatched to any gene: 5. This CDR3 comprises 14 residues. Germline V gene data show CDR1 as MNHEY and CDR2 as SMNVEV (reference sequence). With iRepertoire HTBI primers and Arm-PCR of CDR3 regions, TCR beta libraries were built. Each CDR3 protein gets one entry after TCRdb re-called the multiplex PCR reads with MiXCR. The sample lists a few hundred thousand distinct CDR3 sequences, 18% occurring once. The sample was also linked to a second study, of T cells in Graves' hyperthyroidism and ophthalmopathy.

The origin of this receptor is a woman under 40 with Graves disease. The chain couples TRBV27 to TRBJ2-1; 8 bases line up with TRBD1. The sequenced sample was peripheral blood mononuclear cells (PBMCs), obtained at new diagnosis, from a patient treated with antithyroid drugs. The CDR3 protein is CASSSYTGGNEQFF. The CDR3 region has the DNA TGTGCCAGCAGTTCCTACACAGGGGGCAATGAGCAGTTCTTC.